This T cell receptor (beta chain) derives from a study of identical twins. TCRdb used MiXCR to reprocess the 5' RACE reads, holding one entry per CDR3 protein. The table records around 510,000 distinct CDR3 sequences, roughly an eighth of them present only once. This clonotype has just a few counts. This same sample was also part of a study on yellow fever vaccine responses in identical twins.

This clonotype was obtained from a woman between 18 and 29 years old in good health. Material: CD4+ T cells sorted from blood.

This CDR3 reads CASSLAPASEQYF. The CDR3 coding sequence is TGTGCCAGCAGCTTAGCGCCAGCGAGTGAGCAGTACTTC. The chain links TRBV7-2 to TRBJ2-7; D is ambiguous. The CDR3 has 13 residues. V was pared by 0 bases and J by 7 bases, with 10 bases between. Germline V gene data show CDR1 as SGHTA and CDR2 as FQGNSA.